The rows below give T cell receptor beta chains drawn from one sample of a study of cytomegalovirus exposure and HLA in healthy donors. The table came from immunoSEQ multiplex PCR; TCRdb's copy has only in-frame clones and leaves some out. The sample lists about 230,000 clones; approximately 84% were seen once. The source material was PBMCs. These TCRs come from a woman aged 40-49 years in good health and CMV-seronegative. Both conserved end residues are part of each CDR3. The D gene is left open where the match is weak. Size tells how often a clone was seen (once, few, many) or the class of an expanded clone, and some rows leave it out.

v_gene	d_gene	j_gene	abundance	CDR3nt	CDR3aa
TRBV7-3	TRBD1	TRBJ1-1	.	TGTGCCAGCAGCTTACGGGGGACAGCGAACACTGAAGCTTTCTTT	CASSLRGTANTEAFF
TRBV19	.	TRBJ1-3	once	TGTGCCAGTAGTATAGCCGGGATTGGAAACACCATATATTTT	CASSIAGIGNTIYF
TRBV27	TRBD2	TRBJ2-7	.	TGTGCCAGCGGACTAGCGGGCGGGTACGAGCAGTACTTC	CASGLAGGYEQYF
TRBV28	.	TRBJ1-1	.	TGTGCCAGCAGTTCCTATCTTCCCGAAGCTTTCTTT	CASSSYLPEAFF
TRBV5-1	TRBD2	TRBJ2-5	.	TGCGCCAGCAGCTTGGGAGGACTAGCGGGGGGAGAGACCCAGTACTTC	CASSLGGLAGGETQYF
TRBV30	TRBD1	TRBJ1-2	.	TGTGCCTGGTCTGGGGACAGTAGGAACTATGGCTACACCTTC	CAWSGDSRNYGYTF
TRBV28	.	TRBJ2-7	.	TGTGCCAGCAGTTTAATCGGTGAGGGCAGGACCTACGAGCAGTACTTC	CASSLIGEGRTYEQYF
TRBV28	.	TRBJ1-6	.	TGTGCCAGCAGTCCCCCGTGGGACTTCAATTCACCCCTCCACTTT	CASSPPWDFNSPLHF
TRBV2	.	TRBJ1-5	.	TGTGCCACCGGACTGGATAGCAATCAGCCCCAGCATTTT	CATGLDSNQPQHF
TRBV5-6	TRBD1	TRBJ2-3	.	TGTGCCAGCAGCCGCCTCCACAGGGGAGATACGCAGTATTTT	CASSRLHRGDTQYF
TRBV4-1	.	TRBJ2-6	few	TGCGCCAGCAGCCAAGAAGCCCCTGGGGCCAACGTCCTGACTTTC	CASSQEAPGANVLTF
TRBV11-3	TRBD2	TRBJ2-7	once	TGTGCCAGCAGCTTATTACCTAGCGGGGGGGCCACCTACGAGCAGTACTTC	CASSLLPSGGATYEQYF
TRBV19	TRBD2	TRBJ2-1	once	TGTGCCAGTAGTATAATCCCGACTAGCGGGGCCAATGAGCAGTTCTTC	CASSIIPTSGANEQFF